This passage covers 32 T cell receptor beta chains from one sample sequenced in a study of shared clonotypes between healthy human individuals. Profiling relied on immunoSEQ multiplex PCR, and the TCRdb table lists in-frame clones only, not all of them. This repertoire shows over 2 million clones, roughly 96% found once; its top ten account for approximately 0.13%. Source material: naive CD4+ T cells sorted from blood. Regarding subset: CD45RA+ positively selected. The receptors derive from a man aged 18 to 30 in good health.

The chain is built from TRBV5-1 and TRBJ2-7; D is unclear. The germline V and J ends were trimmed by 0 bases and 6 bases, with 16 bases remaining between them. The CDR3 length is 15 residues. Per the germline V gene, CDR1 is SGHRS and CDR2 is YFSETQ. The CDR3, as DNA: TGCGCCAGCAGCTTGGATGGTCTCCCCGGGCTCGAGCAGTACTTC. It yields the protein CASSLDGLPGLEQYF.

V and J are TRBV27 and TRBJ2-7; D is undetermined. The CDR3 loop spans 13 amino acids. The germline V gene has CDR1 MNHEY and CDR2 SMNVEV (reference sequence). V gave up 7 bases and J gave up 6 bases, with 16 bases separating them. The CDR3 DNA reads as TGTGCCAGCACCACTCTGGGCAGAGTCGAGCAGTACTTC. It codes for CASTTLGRVEQYF.

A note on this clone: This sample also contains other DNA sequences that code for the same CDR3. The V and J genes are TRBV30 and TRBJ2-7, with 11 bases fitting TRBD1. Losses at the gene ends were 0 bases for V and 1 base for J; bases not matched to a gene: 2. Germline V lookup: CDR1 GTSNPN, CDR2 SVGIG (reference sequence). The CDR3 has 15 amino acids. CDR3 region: CAWSVGTGGSYEQYF. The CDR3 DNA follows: TGTGCCTGGAGTGTTGGGACAGGGGGTTCCTACGAGCAGTACTTC.

The DNA for the CDR3 is TGCGCCAGCAGCCCTACCTGGCCAGCTAACTATGGCTACACCTTC. Its translation is CASSPTWPANYGYTF. The chain carries TRBV5-1 and TRBJ1-2; D is unclear. The CDR3 has 15 residues. Per the germline V gene, CDR1 is SGHRS and CDR2 is YFSETQ. V lost 4 bases and J 0 bases, leaving 13 bases between the germline ends.

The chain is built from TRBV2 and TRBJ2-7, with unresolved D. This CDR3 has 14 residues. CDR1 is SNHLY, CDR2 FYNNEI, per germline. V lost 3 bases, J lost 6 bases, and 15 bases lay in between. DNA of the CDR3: TGTGCCAGCAGTGAGCGCCAGTGGGCTCTCGAGCAGTACTTC. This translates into CASSERQWALEQYF.

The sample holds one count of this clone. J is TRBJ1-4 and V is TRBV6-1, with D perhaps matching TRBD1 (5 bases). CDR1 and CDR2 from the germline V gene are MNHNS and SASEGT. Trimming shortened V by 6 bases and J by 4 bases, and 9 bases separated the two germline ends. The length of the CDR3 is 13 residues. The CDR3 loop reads CASSGTDNEKLFF. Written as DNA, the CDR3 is TGTGCCAGCAGCGGGACGGATAATGAAAAACTGTTTTTT.

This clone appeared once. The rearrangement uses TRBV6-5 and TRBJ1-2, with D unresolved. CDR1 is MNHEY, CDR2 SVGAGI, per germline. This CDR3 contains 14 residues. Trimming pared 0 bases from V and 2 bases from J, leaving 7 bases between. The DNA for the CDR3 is TGTGCCAGCAGTTACTCTGACAAGAACTATGGCTACACCTTC. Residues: CASSYSDKNYGYTF.

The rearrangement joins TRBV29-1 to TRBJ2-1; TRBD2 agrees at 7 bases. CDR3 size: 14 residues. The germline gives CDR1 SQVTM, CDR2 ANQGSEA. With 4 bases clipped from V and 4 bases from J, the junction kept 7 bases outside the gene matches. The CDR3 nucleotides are TGCAGCGTTGGGCACAGCGGGACGTACAATGAGCAGTTCTTC. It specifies CSVGHSGTYNEQFF.

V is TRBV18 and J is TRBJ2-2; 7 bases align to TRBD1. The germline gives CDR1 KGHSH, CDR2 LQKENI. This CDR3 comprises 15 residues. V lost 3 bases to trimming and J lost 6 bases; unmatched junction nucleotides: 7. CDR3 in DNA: TGTGCCAGCTCACCGGGACAGCAAAGTTCCGGGGAGCTGTTTTTT. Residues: CASSPGQQSSGELFF.

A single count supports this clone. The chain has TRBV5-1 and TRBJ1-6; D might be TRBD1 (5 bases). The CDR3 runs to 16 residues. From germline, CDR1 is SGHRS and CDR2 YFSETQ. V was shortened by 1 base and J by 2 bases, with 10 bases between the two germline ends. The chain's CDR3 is CASSLQRGAYNSPLHF. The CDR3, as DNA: TGCGCCAGCAGCTTGCAACGGGGGGCCTATAATTCACCCCTCCACTTT.

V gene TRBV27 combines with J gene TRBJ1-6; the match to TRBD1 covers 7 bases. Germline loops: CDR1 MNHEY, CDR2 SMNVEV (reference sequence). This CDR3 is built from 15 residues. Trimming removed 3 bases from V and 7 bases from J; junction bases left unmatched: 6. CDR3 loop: CASSFTGVDNSPLHF. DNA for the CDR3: TGTGCCAGCAGTTTCACAGGGGTCGACAATTCACCCCTCCACTTT.

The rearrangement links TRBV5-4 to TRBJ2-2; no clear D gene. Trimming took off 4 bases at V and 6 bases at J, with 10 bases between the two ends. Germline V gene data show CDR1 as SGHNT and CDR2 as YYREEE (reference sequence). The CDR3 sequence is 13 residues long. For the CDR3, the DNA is TGTGCCAGCAGCAGCGTTTCTTCCGGGGAGCTGTTTTTT. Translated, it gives CASSSVSSGELFF.

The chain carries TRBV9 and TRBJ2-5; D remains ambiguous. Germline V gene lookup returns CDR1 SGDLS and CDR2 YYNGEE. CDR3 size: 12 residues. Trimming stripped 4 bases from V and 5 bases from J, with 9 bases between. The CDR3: CASSQSEETQYF. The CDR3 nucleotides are TGTGCCAGCAGCCAGAGCGAGGAGACCCAGTACTTC.

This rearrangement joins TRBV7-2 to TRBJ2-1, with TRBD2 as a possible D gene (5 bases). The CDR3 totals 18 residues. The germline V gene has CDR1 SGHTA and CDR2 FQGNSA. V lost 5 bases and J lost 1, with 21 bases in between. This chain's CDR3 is CASSPPFRGSSSYNEQFF. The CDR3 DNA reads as TGTGCCAGCAGCCCACCGTTTAGAGGGAGTAGTTCCTACAATGAGCAGTTCTTC.

The CDR3 protein is CAWSGSGGRNEKLFF. CDR3 sequence (DNA): TGTGCCTGGAGTGGATCGGGGGGGCGCAATGAAAAACTGTTTTTT. The chain links TRBV30 to TRBJ1-4, with TRBD1 as a possible D gene (6 bases). This CDR3 contains 15 residues. Germline-derived CDR1 and CDR2 are GTSNPN and SVGIG (reference sequence). V dropped 1 base and J dropped 5 bases, with 14 bases sitting between them.

The CDR3 spells CASSLGTPGRETQYF. The CDR3 DNA reads as TGCGCCAGCAGCTTAGGGACCCCTGGGCGGGAGACCCAGTACTTC. The V call is TRBV5-1, the J call TRBJ2-5; D tentatively fits TRBD1 or TRBD2 (5 bases each). Trimming removed 2 bases from V and 5 bases from J, with 16 bases in between. CDR3 length: 15 residues. Looked up from germline, CDR1 is SGHRS and CDR2 is YFSETQ.

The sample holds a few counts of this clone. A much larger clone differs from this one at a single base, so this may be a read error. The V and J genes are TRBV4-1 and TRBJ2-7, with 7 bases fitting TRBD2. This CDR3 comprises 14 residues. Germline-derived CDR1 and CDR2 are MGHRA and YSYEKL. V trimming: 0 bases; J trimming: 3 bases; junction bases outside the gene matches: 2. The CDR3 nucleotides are TGCGCCAGCAGCCAAGAGGCGGGAGACTACGAGCAGTACTTC. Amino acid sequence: CASSQEAGDYEQYF.

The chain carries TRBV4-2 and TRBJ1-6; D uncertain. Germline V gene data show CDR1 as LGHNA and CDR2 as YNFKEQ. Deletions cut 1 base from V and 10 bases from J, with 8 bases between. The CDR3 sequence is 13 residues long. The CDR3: CASSQGKSSPLHF. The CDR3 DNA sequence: TGTGCCAGCAGCCAAGGGAAAAGCTCACCCCTCCACTTT.

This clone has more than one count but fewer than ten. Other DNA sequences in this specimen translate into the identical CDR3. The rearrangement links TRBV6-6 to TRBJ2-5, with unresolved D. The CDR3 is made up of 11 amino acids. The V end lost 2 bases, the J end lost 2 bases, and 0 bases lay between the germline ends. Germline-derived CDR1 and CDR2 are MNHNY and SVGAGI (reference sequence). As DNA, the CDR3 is TGTGCCAGCAGTTACCAAGAGACCCAGTACTTC. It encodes CASSYQETQYF.

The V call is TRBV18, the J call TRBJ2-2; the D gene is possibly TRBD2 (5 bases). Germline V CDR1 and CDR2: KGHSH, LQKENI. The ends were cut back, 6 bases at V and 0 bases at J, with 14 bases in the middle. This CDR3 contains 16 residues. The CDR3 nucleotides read TGTGCCAGCTCCACCGGGGAAGGATCGAACACCGGGGAGCTGTTTTTT. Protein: CASSTGEGSNTGELFF. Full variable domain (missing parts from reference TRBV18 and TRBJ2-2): NAGVMQNPRHLVRRRGQEARLRCSPMKGHSHVYWYRQLPEEGLKFMVYLQKENIIDESGMPKERFSAEFPKEGPSILRIQQVVRGDSAAYFCASSTGEGSNTGELFFGEGSRLTVL.

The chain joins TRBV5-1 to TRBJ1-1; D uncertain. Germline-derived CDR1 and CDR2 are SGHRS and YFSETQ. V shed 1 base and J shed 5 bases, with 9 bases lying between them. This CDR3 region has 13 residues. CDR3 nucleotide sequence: TGCGCCAGCAGCTTGTTACTGGGGACTGAAGCTTTCTTT. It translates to CASSLLLGTEAFF.

The CDR3 sequence: CASSRLGDGWDTDTQYF. The CDR3 nucleotides are TGCGCCAGCAGCCGGCTTGGGGACGGATGGGACACAGATACGCAGTATTTT. The chain links TRBV4-1 to TRBJ2-3; TRBD1 or TRBD2 may be the D gene (5 bases each). The CDR3 contains 17 residues. The germline V and J ends were trimmed by 4 bases and 2 bases, with 19 bases remaining between them. The germline V gene has CDR1 MGHRA and CDR2 YSYEKL.

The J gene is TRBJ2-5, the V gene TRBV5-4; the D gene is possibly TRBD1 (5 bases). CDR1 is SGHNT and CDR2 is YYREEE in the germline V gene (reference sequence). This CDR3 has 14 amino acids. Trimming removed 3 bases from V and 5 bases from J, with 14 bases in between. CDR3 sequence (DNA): TGTGCCAGCAGCTACAGGAATACTGGGGAGACCCAGTACTTC. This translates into CASSYRNTGETQYF.

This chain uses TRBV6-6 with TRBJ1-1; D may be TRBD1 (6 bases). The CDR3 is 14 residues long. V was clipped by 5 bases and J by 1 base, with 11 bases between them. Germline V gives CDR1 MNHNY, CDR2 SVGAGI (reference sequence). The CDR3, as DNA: TGTGCCAGCAGTACCGACAGGAGGAACACTGAAGCTTTCTTT. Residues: CASSTDRRNTEAFF.

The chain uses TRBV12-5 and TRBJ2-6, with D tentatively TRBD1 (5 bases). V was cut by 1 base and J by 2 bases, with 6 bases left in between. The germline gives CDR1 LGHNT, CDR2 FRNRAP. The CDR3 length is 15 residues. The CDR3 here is CASGLGQTGANVLTF. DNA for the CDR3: TGTGCTAGTGGTTTGGGACAGACTGGGGCCAACGTCCTGACTTTC.

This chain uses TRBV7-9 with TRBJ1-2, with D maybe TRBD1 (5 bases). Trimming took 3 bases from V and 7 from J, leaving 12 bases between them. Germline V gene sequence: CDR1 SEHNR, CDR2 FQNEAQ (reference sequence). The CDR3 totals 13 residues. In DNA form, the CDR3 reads TGTGCCAGCAGCTTCCAAACGGGGGGTGGCTACACCTTC. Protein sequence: CASSFQTGGGYTF.

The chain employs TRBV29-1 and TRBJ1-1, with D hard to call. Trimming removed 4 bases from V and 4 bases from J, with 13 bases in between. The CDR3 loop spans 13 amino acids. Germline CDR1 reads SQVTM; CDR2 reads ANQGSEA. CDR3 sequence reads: CSVVTLASTEAFF. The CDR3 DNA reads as TGCAGCGTTGTGACGCTGGCGAGCACTGAAGCTTTCTTT.

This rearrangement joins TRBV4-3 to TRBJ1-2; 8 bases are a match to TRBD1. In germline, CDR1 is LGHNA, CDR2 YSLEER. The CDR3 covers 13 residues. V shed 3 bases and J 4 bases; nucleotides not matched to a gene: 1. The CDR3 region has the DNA TGCGCCAGCAGCCATCAGGGGGCCTATGGCTACACCTTC. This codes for CASSHQGAYGYTF.

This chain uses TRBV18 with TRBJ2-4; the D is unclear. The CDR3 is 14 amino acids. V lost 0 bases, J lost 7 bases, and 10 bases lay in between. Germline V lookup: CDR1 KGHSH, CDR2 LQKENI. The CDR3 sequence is CASSPPREGNIQYF. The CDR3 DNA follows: TGTGCCAGCTCACCACCGAGAGAAGGGAACATTCAGTACTTC.

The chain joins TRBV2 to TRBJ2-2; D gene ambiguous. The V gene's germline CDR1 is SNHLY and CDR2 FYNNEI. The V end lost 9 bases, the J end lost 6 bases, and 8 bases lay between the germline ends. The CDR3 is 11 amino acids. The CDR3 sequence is CASFLAGELFF. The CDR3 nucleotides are TGTGCCAGTTTCTTGGCCGGGGAGCTGTTTTTT.

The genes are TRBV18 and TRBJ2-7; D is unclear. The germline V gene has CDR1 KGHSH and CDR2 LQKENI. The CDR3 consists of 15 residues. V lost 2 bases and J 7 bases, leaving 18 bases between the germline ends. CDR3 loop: CASSPRTANNQEQYF. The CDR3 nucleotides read TGTGCCAGCTCACCAAGGACGGCTAACAATCAGGAGCAGTACTTC. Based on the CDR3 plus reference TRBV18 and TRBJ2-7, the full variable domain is NAGVMQNPRHLVRRRGQEARLRCSPMKGHSHVYWYRQLPEEGLKFMVYLQKENIIDESGMPKERFSAEFPKEGPSILRIQQVVRGDSAAYFCASSPRTANNQEQYFGPGTRLTVT.

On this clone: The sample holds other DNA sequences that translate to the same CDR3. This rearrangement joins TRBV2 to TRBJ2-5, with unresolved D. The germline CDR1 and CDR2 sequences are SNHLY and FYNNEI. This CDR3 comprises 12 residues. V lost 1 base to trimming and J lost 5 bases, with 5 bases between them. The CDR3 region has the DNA TGTGCCAGCAGTGAAGGAGCTGAGACCCAGTACTTC. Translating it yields CASSEGAETQYF.